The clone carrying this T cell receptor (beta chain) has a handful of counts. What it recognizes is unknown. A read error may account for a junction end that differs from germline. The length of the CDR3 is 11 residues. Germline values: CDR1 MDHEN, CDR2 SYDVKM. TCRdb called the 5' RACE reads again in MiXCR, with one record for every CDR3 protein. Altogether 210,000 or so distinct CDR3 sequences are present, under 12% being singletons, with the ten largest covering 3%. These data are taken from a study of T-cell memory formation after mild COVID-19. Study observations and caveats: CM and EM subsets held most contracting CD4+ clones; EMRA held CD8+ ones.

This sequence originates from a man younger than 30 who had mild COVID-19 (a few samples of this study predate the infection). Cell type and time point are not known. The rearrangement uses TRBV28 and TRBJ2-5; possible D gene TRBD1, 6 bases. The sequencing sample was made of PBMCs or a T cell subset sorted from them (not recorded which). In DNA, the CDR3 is TGTGCCAGCAGTCGACGGGACAACCTGTCCTTC. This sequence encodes CASSRRDNLSF.